Listed below are T cell receptor beta chains from one sample, sequenced in a study of blood T cells in healthy people across ages. A single record per CDR3 protein comes from TCRdb applying MiXCR to the 5' RACE reads. The table has more than 650,000 distinct CDR3 sequences, approximately 21% seen once; the top ten hold about 22%. The sample comprised blood. Receptors were obtained from a man aged 65-85 years in good health. Each CDR3 is given with its conserved first and last residue. D genes are given only for firm matches.

d_call	v_call	j_call	cdr3_aa
-	TRBV30	TRBJ2-2	CAKRMGGRSNTGELFF
TRBD1	TRBV7-9	TRBJ2-7	CASSTGTGRAYEQYF
-	TRBV3-1	TRBJ2-1	CASSQAWGSYNEQFF
-	TRBV6-1	TRBJ1-3	CASSGSWGGNTIYF
-	TRBV6-6	TRBJ2-2	CASSYIGENTGELFF
TRBD2	TRBV7-3	TRBJ2-3	CASSPTGGPTDTQYF
TRBD1	TRBV5-1	-	CASSTGQGFSYEQYF
-	TRBV7-2	TRBJ2-1	CASSREGLAVNEQFF
-	TRBV7-2	TRBJ2-1	CASSHASGGYEQFF
-	TRBV30	TRBJ1-2	CAWTTTLRGYYGYTF
TRBD2	TRBV12-3/TRBV12-4	TRBJ2-3	CASSLEASGGSTQYF
-	TRBV7-2	TRBJ1-1	CASSLNSVMNTEAFF
TRBD1	TRBV20-1	TRBJ1-5	CSVSDRGLSQPQHF
-	TRBV7-6	TRBJ2-6	CASTLTAGANVLTF
-	TRBV20-1	TRBJ1-1	CSADDRSTEAFF
-	TRBV27	TRBJ1-5	CASSPIIGAPGQPQHF
TRBD2	TRBV30	TRBJ2-4	CAGRTRQNIQYF
-	TRBV27	TRBJ1-1	CASSFGGAFTEAFF
-	TRBV4-1	TRBJ1-3	CASTPSHAGAGNTIYF
TRBD2	TRBV28	TRBJ2-3	CASSLWATGLAGALDTQYF
-	TRBV5-1	TRBJ1-4	CASSLSGTGGEKLFF
-	TRBV12-3/TRBV12-4	TRBJ1-5	CASSFGGAGTDQPQHF
-	TRBV3-1	TRBJ1-2	CASSFARGVDYGYTF
-	TRBV24-1	TRBJ2-6	CATSDAPGSGANVLTF
-	TRBV5-1	TRBJ1-5	CASSLDHSNQPQHF
-	TRBV10-2	TRBJ2-1	CASGGSSSYNEQFF
TRBD2	TRBV27	TRBJ2-1	CASTGLAFGSYNEQFF
TRBD1	TRBV12-3/TRBV12-4	TRBJ2-7	CASSGRTGYHEQYF
-	TRBV7-9	TRBJ1-1	CASSLAGALAEAFF
-	TRBV5-1	TRBJ2-5	CASSLGTSPREQYF
-	TRBV14	TRBJ1-2	CASSQVLGIGYTF
-	TRBV4-3	TRBJ2-1	CASSQVLRLSNEQFF
-	TRBV7-9	TRBJ1-4	CASRPWGDWGNEKLFF
TRBD1	TRBV20-1	TRBJ2-2	CSAWTGKNTGELFF
TRBD1	TRBV7-9	-	CASSDYRDSYEQYF
TRBD1	TRBV12-3/TRBV12-4	TRBJ1-5	CASSVGGTGMNQPQHF
-	TRBV19	TRBJ1-3	CATLDGASGNTIYF
-	TRBV12-3/TRBV12-4	TRBJ1-1	CASSTGAALVDTEAFF